Each of the 19 T cell receptor beta chains below was sequenced from the same sample in a study of control samples from healthy donors and cancer patients. Measured with immunoSEQ multiplex PCR; TCRdb has only the in-frame clones, and not every one. Of around 170,000 clones listed, 90% are singletons. Sequenced: blood. Source of these receptors: a woman aged 45-65 years in good health.

This chain uses TRBV6-6 with TRBJ2-1; D is perhaps TRBD2 (6 bases). Germline assignment: CDR1 MNHNY and CDR2 SVGAGI (reference sequence). V shed 5 bases and J shed 2 bases, with 16 bases lying between them. This CDR3 is 16 amino acids long. The CDR3 DNA sequence: TGTGCCAGCAGTCCCCCCAGGCGGGGCACCTACAATGAGCAGTTCTTC. This encodes CASSPPRRGTYNEQFF.

The rearrangement links TRBV7-3 to TRBJ2-1; 11 bases map to TRBD2. Looked up from germline, CDR1 is SGHTA and CDR2 is FQGTGA. This CDR3 region has 13 residues. V was clipped by 5 bases and J by 8 bases; unmatched bases: 2. CDR3: CASSRGLADEQFF. CDR3 DNA sequence: TGTGCCAGCAGCCGGGGACTAGCGGATGAGCAGTTCTTC. Using reference TRBV7-3 and TRBJ2-1 for the parts outside the CDR3, the full variable domain is GAGVSQTPSNKVTEKGKYVELRCDPISGHTALYWYRQSLGQGPEFLIYFQGTGAADDSGLPNDRFFAVRPEGSVSTLKIQRTERGDSAVYLCASSRGLADEQFFGPGTRLTVL.

The chain employs TRBV6-2 or TRBV6-3 and TRBJ1-1; D gene uncertain. Per the germline V gene, CDR1 is MNHEY and CDR2 is SVGEGT. The CDR3 extends over 13 amino acids. V was clipped by 3 bases and J by 4 bases, with 9 bases between them. The CDR3 is CASSYARGTEAFF. In nucleotides, the CDR3 is TGTGCCAGCAGTTATGCGCGGGGCACTGAAGCTTTCTTT.

The chain has TRBV5-8 and TRBJ2-6, with D unclear. Trimming removed 4 bases from V and 2 bases from J, with 13 bases in between. The CDR3 covers 16 residues. Germline CDR1 and CDR2: SGHTS and YDEGEE. CDR3 DNA: TGTGCCAGCAGCCCCCTGTCCGGTGCTGGGGCCAACGTCCTGACTTTC. This encodes CASSPLSGAGANVLTF.

V and J are TRBV11-2 and TRBJ2-1, with 10 bases lining up with TRBD2. Germline V CDR1 and CDR2: SGHAT, FQNNGV. There are 16 residues in the CDR3. V shed 6 bases and J 10 bases; nucleotides not matched to a gene: 15. The chain's CDR3 is CASSPERGGAVREQFF. The CDR3 DNA follows: TGTGCCAGCAGTCCCGAGCGGGGGGGGGCGGTCCGCGAGCAGTTCTTC.

The gene calls are TRBV27 and TRBJ2-1; unclear D gene. CDR1 and CDR2 from the germline V gene are MNHEY and SMNVEV (reference sequence). V dropped 0 bases and J dropped 3 bases, with 12 bases sitting between them. This CDR3 region has 16 residues. CDR3 region: CASSLSGHPGYNEQFF. Here the CDR3 DNA reads TGTGCCAGCAGTTTATCGGGCCATCCGGGCTACAATGAGCAGTTCTTC.

The V gene is TRBV19, the J gene TRBJ1-4, with D hard to call. Trimming shortened V by 7 bases and J by 7 bases, and 13 bases separated the two germline ends. From germline, CDR1 is LNHDA and CDR2 SQIVND (reference sequence). The CDR3 has 13 residues. The CDR3 reads CASTSSLREKLFF. CDR3 nucleotide sequence: TGTGCCAGTACCTCATCCTTACGTGAAAAACTGTTTTTT.

V usage is TRBV9 and J usage is TRBJ2-5; D remains unclear. The CDR3 runs to 17 residues. V gave up 0 bases and J gave up 5 bases, with 20 bases separating them. Germline V lookup: CDR1 SGDLS, CDR2 YYNGEE. CDR3 bases: TGTGCCAGCAGCGTAGGGGGTAGGCACCCGTCGCGGGAGACCCAGTACTTC. Translation gives CASSVGGRHPSRETQYF. Supplemented by reference TRBV9 and TRBJ2-5, the full variable domain reads DSGVTQTPKHLITATGQRVTLRCSPRSGDLSVYWYQQSLDQGLQFLIQYYNGEERAKGNILERFSAQQFPDLHSELNLSSLELGDSALYFCASSVGGRHPSRETQYFGPGTRLLVL.

This clone was observed once. Other DNA sequences from this sample encode an identical CDR3 as well. The CDR3 loop reads CASSHRGGYEQYF. In DNA form, the CDR3 reads TGTGCCAGCAGCCACAGGGGCGGCTACGAGCAGTACTTC. The chain recombines TRBV3-1 (or the pseudogene TRBV3-2) with TRBJ2-7; a weak D match, TRBD1 (6 bases). Germline CDR1 reads LGHDT; CDR2 reads YNNKEL (reference sequence). This CDR3 region has 13 residues. V gave up 3 bases and J gave up 3 bases, with 9 bases separating them.

The chain carries TRBV24-1 and TRBJ1-5; 7 bases agree with TRBD1. CDR1 is KGHDR and CDR2 is SFDVKD in the germline V gene. The CDR3 has 16 residues. V shed 4 bases, J shed 6 bases, and the junction held 11 bases outside the gene matches. The DNA of the CDR3 is TGTGCCACCAGTGAAACTAGGGACAGAAGCTTTCAGCCCCAGCATTTT. Protein product: CATSETRDRSFQPQHF.

The rearrangement links TRBV20-1 to TRBJ1-1; 9 bases match TRBD1. Germline V gene sequence: CDR1 DFQATT, CDR2 SNEGSKA (reference sequence). The CDR3 extends over 11 amino acids. Germline trimming cut 3 bases from V and 11 bases from J; bases unmatched to any gene: 4. CDR3 sequence (DNA): TGCAGTGCTAGGACAGGGGGTTATGCTTTCTTT. This sequence encodes CSARTGGYAFF.

This chain joins TRBV5-6 and TRBJ2-5; maybe TRBD2 (6 bases). V was clipped by 5 bases and J by 5 bases, with 19 bases between them. CDR3 length equals 15 residues. CDR1 SGHDT and CDR2 YYEEEE come from the germline V gene. The CDR3 coding sequence is TGTGCCAGCAGACATGGACTCACGGGGAGGGAGACCCAGTACTTC. Translation gives CASRHGLTGRETQYF.

The chain employs TRBV7-9 and TRBJ2-2; TRBD1 matches 11 bases. This CDR3 region has 19 residues. Unmatched junction bases numbered 12, after V lost 6 bases and J lost 0 bases. Germline CDR1 reads SEHNR; CDR2 reads FQNEAQ (reference sequence). As DNA, the CDR3 is TGTGCCAGCAGGCCGCGGTTCGGACAGGGGGCCTCGAACACCGGGGAGCTGTTTTTT. This sequence encodes CASRPRFGQGASNTGELFF.

The sample holds a few counts of this clone. J is TRBJ1-1 and V is TRBV7-3; TRBD1 matches at 11 bases. CDR1 and CDR2 from the germline V gene are SGHTA and FQGTGA. The junction had 6 bases not matched to a gene; V was cut back by 5 bases and J by 7 bases. The CDR3 extends over 14 amino acids. Here the CDR3 DNA reads TGTGCCAGCAGCCCTGGACAGGGGGCAGTTGAAGCTTTCTTT. Amino acid sequence: CASSPGQGAVEAFF.

This clone was counted a single time. This rearrangement joins TRBV6-5 to TRBJ2-5, with TRBD2 matching over 7 bases. CDR3 length: 14 amino acids. V dropped 4 bases and J dropped 5; count of bases not matched to a gene: 7. CDR1 and CDR2 (germline): MNHEY, SVGAGI. The CDR3 DNA reads TGTGCCAGCAGTTCAGCGGGGTTCGGGGAGACCCAGTACTTC. This encodes CASSSAGFGETQYF.

V usage is TRBV5-4 and J usage is TRBJ2-2; 8 bases fit TRBD2. This CDR3 comprises 15 residues. From germline, CDR1 is SGHNT and CDR2 YYREEE (reference sequence). V was clipped by 1 base and J by 6 bases; unmatched bases: 5. The CDR3 protein is CASSLPGTSPGELFF. CDR3 in DNA: TGTGCCAGCAGCTTGCCCGGGACTAGTCCCGGGGAGCTGTTTTTT.

This clone was found a few times. The chain is built from TRBV11-2 and TRBJ1-1; D remains ambiguous. CDR3 size: 14 residues. V shed 5 bases and J shed 0 bases, with 10 bases lying between them. Germline CDR1 SGHAT, CDR2 FQNNGV. The CDR3 DNA is TGTGCCAGCAGCCCTCCTTATCTGAACACTGAAGCTTTCTTT. Protein sequence: CASSPPYLNTEAFF.

The chain links TRBV24-1 to TRBJ2-5; D is tentatively TRBD1 or TRBD2 (6 bases each). Trimming stripped 4 bases from V and 2 bases from J, with 10 bases between. This CDR3 has 14 amino acids. Germline CDR1 reads KGHDR; CDR2 reads SFDVKD. The CDR3 DNA follows: TGTGCCACCAGTGACCGGGGGACACAAGAGACCCAGTACTTC. Its translation: CATSDRGTQETQYF.

J is TRBJ1-1 and V is TRBV6-4; D may be TRBD1 (6 bases). Looked up from germline, CDR1 is MRHNA and CDR2 is SNTAGT. V was clipped by 7 bases and J by 2 bases, with 23 bases between them. The CDR3 has 17 residues. CDR3 nucleotides: TGTGCCAGCACTGAACTTCCAATGGAGGGGGAAAACACTGAAGCTTTCTTT. This translates into CASTELPMEGENTEAFF.